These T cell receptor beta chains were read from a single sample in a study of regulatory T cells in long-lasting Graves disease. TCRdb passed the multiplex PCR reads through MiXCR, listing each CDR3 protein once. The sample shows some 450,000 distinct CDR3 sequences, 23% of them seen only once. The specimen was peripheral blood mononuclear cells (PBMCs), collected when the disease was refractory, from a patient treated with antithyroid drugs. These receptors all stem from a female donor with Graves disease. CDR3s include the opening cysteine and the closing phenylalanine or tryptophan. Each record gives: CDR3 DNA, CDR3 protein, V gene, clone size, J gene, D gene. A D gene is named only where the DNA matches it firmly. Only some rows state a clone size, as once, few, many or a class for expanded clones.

CDR3 DNA: TGTGCCAGCAGCCTTTGGACCGGGACAGCTGATAAAAAACTGTTTTTT; CDR3 protein: CASSLWTGTADKKLFF; V gene: TRBV5-8; clone size: few; J gene: TRBJ1-4; D gene: TRBD1
CDR3 DNA: TGTGCCAGCAGTTACTCGGGGGGACATCAAGAGACCCAGTACTTC; CDR3 protein: CASSYSGGHQETQYF; V gene: TRBV6-5; clone size: many; J gene: TRBJ2-5; D gene: NA
CDR3 DNA: TGTGCCAGCACCGACGGGGGACTAGCGGGTATCTACGAGCAGTACTTC; CDR3 protein: CASTDGGLAGIYEQYF; V gene: TRBV6-1; clone size: many; J gene: TRBJ2-7; D gene: TRBD2
CDR3 DNA: TGCGCCAGCAGCACCCGGGACAGATATGGCTACACCTTC; CDR3 protein: CASSTRDRYGYTF; V gene: TRBV4-1; clone size: NA; J gene: TRBJ1-2; D gene: TRBD1
CDR3 DNA: TGTGCCACCAGCAGCCGGGACCACTACGAGCAGTACTTC; CDR3 protein: CATSSRDHYEQYF; V gene: TRBV15; clone size: NA; J gene: TRBJ2-7; D gene: NA
CDR3 DNA: TGTGCCAGCAGCCAGCCTACTAGCGGGAGTCCCGAGCAGTACTTC; CDR3 protein: CASSQPTSGSPEQYF; V gene: TRBV7-9; clone size: few; J gene: TRBJ2-7; D gene: TRBD2
CDR3 DNA: TGTGCCAGCAGCTTAGATGGAGGAGTCACCTTC; CDR3 protein: CASSLDGGVTF; V gene: TRBV7-2; clone size: few; J gene: TRBJ1-2; D gene: NA
CDR3 DNA: TGTGCCAGCAGTTTATGGGCAGAAGGGGGCAAAAACATTCAGTACTTC; CDR3 protein: CASSLWAEGGKNIQYF; V gene: TRBV28; clone size: NA; J gene: TRBJ2-4; D gene: NA
CDR3 DNA: TGTGCCAGCACACCTGGGACGCGTGGAGTAACTAATGAAAAACTGTTTTTT; CDR3 protein: CASTPGTRGVTNEKLFF; V gene: TRBV27; clone size: few; J gene: TRBJ1-4; D gene: NA
CDR3 DNA: TGTGCCAGCAGCTCGACAGGGATGAACACCGGGGAGCTGTTTTTT; CDR3 protein: CASSSTGMNTGELFF; V gene: TRBV7-3; clone size: once; J gene: TRBJ2-2; D gene: TRBD1
CDR3 DNA: TGTGCCAGCTCCCCCCTTCGGACCTACGAGCAGTACTTC; CDR3 protein: CASSPLRTYEQYF; V gene: TRBV18; clone size: few; J gene: TRBJ2-7; D gene: NA
CDR3 DNA: TGCAGCGTTGTCGTTGAGATCAGGAATTACTATGGCTACACCTTC; CDR3 protein: CSVVVEIRNYYGYTF; V gene: TRBV29-1; clone size: many; J gene: TRBJ1-2; D gene: NA
CDR3 DNA: TGTGCCTGGAGTGGAATCTCGTCGAAGGGTTTTCCTTTT; CDR3 protein: CAWSGISSKGFPF; V gene: TRBV30; clone size: NA; J gene: TRBJ1-1; D gene: NA
CDR3 DNA: TGTGCCAGCGTGTTAGTAGCGGGATACAATGAGCAGTTCTTC; CDR3 protein: CASVLVAGYNEQFF; V gene: TRBV2; clone size: NA; J gene: TRBJ2-1; D gene: TRBD2
CDR3 DNA: TGTGCCGGCAGTTCGCACTCGACAGGGAAGTACTATGGCTACACCTTC; CDR3 protein: CAGSSHSTGKYYGYTF; V gene: TRBV28; clone size: NA; J gene: TRBJ1-2; D gene: TRBD1
CDR3 DNA: TGTGCCAGCAGCTGGGTTTTATCACGGACAGGGGAAGCTTTCTTT; CDR3 protein: CASSWVLSRTGEAFF; V gene: TRBV5-6; clone size: few; J gene: TRBJ1-1; D gene: TRBD1
CDR3 DNA: TGTGCCAGCAGCCCCCCCGGGACCCAGTCCTACGAGCAGTACTTC; CDR3 protein: CASSPPGTQSYEQYF; V gene: TRBV11-2; clone size: NA; J gene: TRBJ2-7; D gene: NA
CDR3 DNA: TGTGCCAGCAGCTTAAGCCGGGACAAGCCTCAAGAGACCCAGTACTTC; CDR3 protein: CASSLSRDKPQETQYF; V gene: TRBV7-8; clone size: NA; J gene: TRBJ2-5; D gene: NA
CDR3 DNA: TGTGCCAGCTCACCAGGGAGGACTAGCGGGAACATTCAGTACTTC; CDR3 protein: CASSPGRTSGNIQYF; V gene: TRBV18; clone size: NA; J gene: TRBJ2-4; D gene: TRBD2
CDR3 DNA: TGTGCCAGCAGTTACTCGGTGGGGCAGGCTTTCTTT; CDR3 protein: CASSYSVGQAFF; V gene: TRBV6-2/TRBV6-3; clone size: many; J gene: TRBJ1-1; D gene: NA
CDR3 DNA: TGTGCCAGCAGCTATCCGGGGGCTTTCTCACCCCTCCACTTT; CDR3 protein: CASSYPGAFSPLHF; V gene: TRBV27; clone size: NA; J gene: TRBJ1-6; D gene: NA
CDR3 DNA: TGCAGTACCCCGGTCCCTAATGAAAAACTGTTTTTT; CDR3 protein: CSTPVPNEKLFF; V gene: TRBV20-1; clone size: many; J gene: TRBJ1-4; D gene: NA
CDR3 DNA: TGTGCCAGCAGCTTAGAAGTGACTACCTACTCCTACAATGAGCAGTTCTTC; CDR3 protein: CASSLEVTTYSYNEQFF; V gene: TRBV11-1; clone size: many; J gene: TRBJ2-1; D gene: NA
CDR3 DNA: TGCAGCGTTGAAGGGTGGACGGGGAACACTGAAGCTTTCTTT; CDR3 protein: CSVEGWTGNTEAFF; V gene: TRBV29-1; clone size: many; J gene: TRBJ1-1; D gene: NA
CDR3 DNA: TGCAGTGCTATAACGGAAGCACCTAACTATGGCTACACCTTC; CDR3 protein: CSAITEAPNYGYTF; V gene: TRBV20-1; clone size: many; J gene: TRBJ1-2; D gene: NA
CDR3 DNA: TGTGCCAGCAGGCTGGACAGACGTGGACCCCAGCATTTT; CDR3 protein: CASRLDRRGPQHF; V gene: TRBV28; clone size: many; J gene: TRBJ1-5; D gene: NA
CDR3 DNA: TGTGCCAGCAGCCCCGGAGGAGGGTCCGAGCAGTACTTC; CDR3 protein: CASSPGGGSEQYF; V gene: TRBV7-3; clone size: few; J gene: TRBJ2-7; D gene: NA
CDR3 DNA: TGTGCCAGCAGTTCAGAAGGGGGGGGGCGACCTGAAGCTTTCTTT; CDR3 protein: CASSSEGGGRPEAFF; V gene: TRBV28; clone size: few; J gene: TRBJ1-1; D gene: NA
CDR3 DNA: TGTGCCAGCAGCTTAGGACAGACTAGCTCCTACGAGCAGTACTTC; CDR3 protein: CASSLGQTSSYEQYF; V gene: TRBV7-9; clone size: few; J gene: TRBJ2-7; D gene: NA
CDR3 DNA: TGCGCCAGCAGGCCGACTAGCGGGAGTTTCTCCGGGGAGCTGTTTTTT; CDR3 protein: CASRPTSGSFSGELFF; V gene: TRBV5-1; clone size: few; J gene: TRBJ2-2; D gene: TRBD2
CDR3 DNA: TGTGCCAGCAGTGAGTCAGCCCTTAACTATGGCTACACCTTC; CDR3 protein: CASSESALNYGYTF; V gene: TRBV28; clone size: many; J gene: TRBJ1-2; D gene: NA
CDR3 DNA: TGTGCCAGCACCAACTTCTTAAGGATGATGAATAACTTATATGGCTACACCTTC; CDR3 protein: CASTNFLRMMNNLYGYTF; V gene: TRBV7-3; clone size: NA; J gene: TRBJ1-2; D gene: NA
CDR3 DNA: TGCAGTGCACAGACAGGGGGGAATGAAAAACTGTTTTTT; CDR3 protein: CSAQTGGNEKLFF; V gene: TRBV20-1; clone size: many; J gene: TRBJ1-4; D gene: TRBD1
CDR3 DNA: TGTGCCAGCTCACGATACCGGGAAATGAACACTGAAGCTTTCTTT; CDR3 protein: CASSRYREMNTEAFF; V gene: TRBV18; clone size: NA; J gene: TRBJ1-1; D gene: NA
CDR3 DNA: TGTGCCAGCAGCTCAGAGGGTAGAGGTCGTACCGGGGAGCTGTTTTTT; CDR3 protein: CASSSEGRGRTGELFF; V gene: TRBV7-2; clone size: few; J gene: TRBJ2-2; D gene: NA
CDR3 DNA: TGCAGCGTTTCTCCGAGACTAGCGGGAGCTTCGTACGAGCAGTACTTC; CDR3 protein: CSVSPRLAGASYEQYF; V gene: TRBV29-1; clone size: NA; J gene: TRBJ2-7; D gene: TRBD2
CDR3 DNA: TGTGCCAGCAGCTTAGGCCCAGCTAACTACGAGCAGTACTTC; CDR3 protein: CASSLGPANYEQYF; V gene: TRBV7-2; clone size: NA; J gene: TRBJ2-7; D gene: NA
CDR3 DNA: TGTGCCAGCAGCGTAGATGAGGGACTAGCGGCTTCACACGAGCAGTACTTC; CDR3 protein: CASSVDEGLAASHEQYF; V gene: TRBV9; clone size: NA; J gene: TRBJ2-7; D gene: TRBD2
CDR3 DNA: TGTGCCAGCAGTTTATATGCAGGACCTCAATCAGAGCCCCAGCATTTT; CDR3 protein: CASSLYAGPQSEPQHF; V gene: TRBV28; clone size: many; J gene: TRBJ1-5; D gene: NA
CDR3 DNA: TGTGCCAGCACGCCTAAGGGAGGGCTGGCGCAAGAGACCCAGTACTTC; CDR3 protein: CASTPKGGLAQETQYF; V gene: TRBV6-1; clone size: many; J gene: TRBJ2-5; D gene: TRBD2
CDR3 DNA: TGTGCCAGCAGCCCCCGGACAGGTCTCGAGCAGTACTTC; CDR3 protein: CASSPRTGLEQYF; V gene: TRBV7-2; clone size: many; J gene: TRBJ2-7; D gene: TRBD1
CDR3 DNA: TGTGCCAGTACCCAAGGACAGCGCAATCAGCCCCAGCATTTT; CDR3 protein: CASTQGQRNQPQHF; V gene: TRBV19; clone size: many; J gene: TRBJ1-5; D gene: NA
CDR3 DNA: TGTGCCAGCAGTGACGAGCTAGCGGGAGTTTCGACAGATACGCAGTATTTT; CDR3 protein: CASSDELAGVSTDTQYF; V gene: TRBV2; clone size: NA; J gene: TRBJ2-3; D gene: TRBD2
CDR3 DNA: TGTGCCAGCAGCCCGATTGCACGGGGCCTTAGGACTGAAGCTTTCTTT; CDR3 protein: CASSPIARGLRTEAFF; V gene: TRBV7-6; clone size: NA; J gene: TRBJ1-1; D gene: NA
CDR3 DNA: TGCAGCGTTGACCCGAACACTGAAGCTTTCTTT; CDR3 protein: CSVDPNTEAFF; V gene: TRBV29-1; clone size: few; J gene: TRBJ1-1; D gene: NA
CDR3 DNA: TGTGCCAGTCGACAGGAGATGGACACTGAAGCTTTCTTT; CDR3 protein: CASRQEMDTEAFF; V gene: TRBV2; clone size: many; J gene: TRBJ1-1; D gene: NA
CDR3 DNA: TGTGCCAGCAGCCAAACCCTAGCGGGAGGGTCCGGGGAGCTGTTTTTT; CDR3 protein: CASSQTLAGGSGELFF; V gene: TRBV4-2; clone size: once; J gene: TRBJ2-2; D gene: TRBD2
CDR3 DNA: TGTGCCAGCAGTTTATCGGGAGTCAATGAGCAGTTCTTC; CDR3 protein: CASSLSGVNEQFF; V gene: TRBV27; clone size: NA; J gene: TRBJ2-1; D gene: NA
CDR3 DNA: TGTGCCAGCAGTTTCTACAGGCAGCAAGAGACCCAGTACTTC; CDR3 protein: CASSFYRQQETQYF; V gene: TRBV28; clone size: many; J gene: TRBJ2-5; D gene: NA
CDR3 DNA: TGTGCCTGGAGTGCCTTCCTCAGCCCGGAAGTAAGCTACACCTTC; CDR3 protein: CAWSAFLSPEVSYTF; V gene: TRBV30; clone size: NA; J gene: TRBJ1-2; D gene: NA
CDR3 DNA: TGTGCCAGCTCATCCAAGGAGAACACTGAAGCTTTCTTT; CDR3 protein: CASSSKENTEAFF; V gene: TRBV18; clone size: NA; J gene: TRBJ1-1; D gene: NA
CDR3 DNA: TGCGCCAGCAGCACGGGACAGGGGTATTACAATGAGCAGTTCTTC; CDR3 protein: CASSTGQGYYNEQFF; V gene: TRBV5-1; clone size: NA; J gene: TRBJ2-1; D gene: TRBD1
CDR3 DNA: TGTGCCAGCAGTTGGACCTCCGGGACAGTTTCCTACGAGCAGTACTTC; CDR3 protein: CASSWTSGTVSYEQYF; V gene: TRBV27; clone size: few; J gene: TRBJ2-7; D gene: TRBD1
CDR3 DNA: TGTGCCAGCAGCTTAACAGGGGTCGAAAACATTCAGTACTTC; CDR3 protein: CASSLTGVENIQYF; V gene: TRBV12-3/TRBV12-4; clone size: many; J gene: TRBJ2-4; D gene: TRBD1
CDR3 DNA: TGTGCCAGCAGTTTACGGCTAGTTCTCTACGAGCAGTACTTC; CDR3 protein: CASSLRLVLYEQYF; V gene: TRBV28; clone size: many; J gene: TRBJ2-7; D gene: NA
CDR3 DNA: TGTGCCAGTAGCCGGGACCAGAAAAACATTCAGTACTTC; CDR3 protein: CASSRDQKNIQYF; V gene: TRBV19; clone size: few; J gene: TRBJ2-4; D gene: NA
CDR3 DNA: TGTGCCAGCACCCCTAGGTCGGGCACGACAAACATTCAGTACTTC; CDR3 protein: CASTPRSGTTNIQYF; V gene: TRBV12-3/TRBV12-4; clone size: many; J gene: TRBJ2-4; D gene: NA
CDR3 DNA: TGTGCCACCAGCAGGCAATCGGGACTGACCTACGAGCAGTACTTC; CDR3 protein: CATSRQSGLTYEQYF; V gene: TRBV15; clone size: NA; J gene: TRBJ2-7; D gene: NA
CDR3 DNA: TGTGCCAGCAGTTCGCCCACAGGGGAAAAACTGTTTTTT; CDR3 protein: CASSSPTGEKLFF; V gene: TRBV7-2; clone size: few; J gene: TRBJ1-4; D gene: NA